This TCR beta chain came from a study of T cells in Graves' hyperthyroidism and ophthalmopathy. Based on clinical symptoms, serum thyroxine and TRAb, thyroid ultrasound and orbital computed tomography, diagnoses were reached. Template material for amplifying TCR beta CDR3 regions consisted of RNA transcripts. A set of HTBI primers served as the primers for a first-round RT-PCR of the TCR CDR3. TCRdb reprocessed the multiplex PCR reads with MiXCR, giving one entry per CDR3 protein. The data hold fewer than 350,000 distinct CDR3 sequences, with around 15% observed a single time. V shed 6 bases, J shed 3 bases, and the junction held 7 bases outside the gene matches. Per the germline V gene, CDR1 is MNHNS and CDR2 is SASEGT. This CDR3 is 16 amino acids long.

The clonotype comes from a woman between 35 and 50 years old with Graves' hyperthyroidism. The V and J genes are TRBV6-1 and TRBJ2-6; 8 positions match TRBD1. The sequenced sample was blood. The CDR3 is CASRDRVSRGANVLTF. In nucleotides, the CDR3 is TGTGCCAGCAGGGACAGGGTATCTCGTGGGGCCAACGTCCTGACTTTC.